The 6 T cell receptor beta chains reported below all come from one sample, sequenced in a study of CD8+CD57+ T cells in acquired aplastic anemia. CDR3 and TCR beta VDJ profiling relied on a genomic DNA template. Via MiXCR, TCRdb re-called the reads, giving one row per CDR3 protein. Of 260,000 or so distinct CDR3 sequences in the sample, about 80% are singletons; the top ten hold 40% to 55%. Patients selected for sequencing had displayed CD8+CD57+ cell expansion by flow cytometry. Sequencing input: sorted CD4+, CD8+, or CD8+CD57+ T cells (not recorded which) from PBMCs. These receptors were obtained from a human donor with aplastic anemia.

This sequence joins TRBV29-1 and TRBJ2-3; D remains ambiguous. Germline-derived CDR1 and CDR2 are SQVTM and ANQGSEA. Trimming removed 3 bases from V and 2 bases from J, with 6 bases in between. This CDR3 is built from 12 residues. CDR3 in amino acids: CSVDRTTDTQYF. In DNA form, the CDR3 reads TGCAGCGTTGACAGAACCACAGATACGCAGTATTTT.

Regarding this clonotype: An end of the junction differs from the germline gene, which may be a read error. V is TRBV11-3 and J is TRBJ1-5, with a tentative D call TRBD1 (5 bases). The germline CDR1 and CDR2 sequences are SGHNT and YENEEA. The CDR3 runs to 15 residues. In DNA form, the CDR3 reads TGCGCCAGCAGCCTAGATAGGGGAAGCAATCAGCCCCAGCATTTT. Residues: CASSLDRGSNQPQHF.

V and J are TRBV7-9 and TRBJ2-1; TRBD1 matches 10 bases. This CDR3 region has 15 residues. V lost 7 bases, J lost 6 bases, and 9 bases stayed unmatched. From germline, CDR1 is SEHNR and CDR2 FQNEAQ (reference sequence). CDR3 region: CASTGTGEFLNEQFF. For the CDR3, the DNA is TGTGCCAGCACCGGGACAGGGGAGTTCCTCAATGAGCAGTTCTTC.

In this sample, this clonotype turned up many times. This chain links TRBV10-3 with TRBJ1-6; D might be TRBD1 (6 bases). Trimming left V 0 bases short and J 10 bases short, with 16 bases between. Germline V gene data show CDR1 as ENHRY and CDR2 as SYGVKD. The CDR3 runs to 16 residues. CDR3 bases: TGTGCCATCAGTGAGTCAGGGGGAGTGGGTGGGTCACCCCTCCACTTT. Residues: CAISESGGVGGSPLHF.

V is TRBV6-6 and J is TRBJ2-5, with 8 positions matching TRBD1. CDR1 is MNHNY, CDR2 SVGAGI, per germline (reference sequence). With 7 bases clipped from V and 4 bases from J, the junction kept 20 bases outside the gene matches. The CDR3 is 18 residues long. Written as DNA, the CDR3 is TGTGCCAGCATGGATCGAGACAGGGGAAGGGGTAGCGCAGAGACCCAGTACTTC. It translates to CASMDRDRGRGSAETQYF.

To note about this clonotype: A junction boundary mismatches the germline segment, possibly from a read error. This chain connects TRBV7-8 to TRBJ2-5; D call uncertain. The CDR3 contains 15 residues. Germline CDR1 SGHVS, CDR2 FQNEAQ. The CDR3 loop reads CASSQNRAYEQYFYF. The CDR3 bases are TGCGCCAGCAGTCAAAATCGGGCCTACGAGCAGTACTTCTACTTC. Together with reference TRBV7-8 and TRBJ2-5, the CDR3 gives the full variable domain: GAGVSQSPRYKVAKRGQDVALRCDPISGHVSLFWYQQALGQGPEFLTYFQNEAQLDKSGLPSDRFFAERPEGSVSTLKIQRTQQEDSAVYLCASSQNRAYEQYFYFGPGTRLLVL.